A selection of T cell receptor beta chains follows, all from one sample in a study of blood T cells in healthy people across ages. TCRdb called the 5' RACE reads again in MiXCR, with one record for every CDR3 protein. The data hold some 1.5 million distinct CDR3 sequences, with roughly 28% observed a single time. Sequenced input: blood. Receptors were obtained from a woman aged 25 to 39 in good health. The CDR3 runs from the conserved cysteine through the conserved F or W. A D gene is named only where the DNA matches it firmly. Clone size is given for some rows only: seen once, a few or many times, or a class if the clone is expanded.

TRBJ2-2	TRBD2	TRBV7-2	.	CASSFPSGITGELFF	TGTGCCAGCAGCTTCCCAAGCGGGATCACCGGGGAGCTGTTTTTT
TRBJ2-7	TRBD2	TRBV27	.	CASSARGDAYEQYF	TGTGCCAGCAGTGCCCGGGGGGACGCCTACGAGCAGTACTTC
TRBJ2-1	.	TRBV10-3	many	CAISERGRDEQFF	TGTGCCATCAGTGAGAGGGGACGGGATGAGCAGTTCTTC
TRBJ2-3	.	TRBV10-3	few	CAIKGDLSTDTQYF	TGTGCCATCAAGGGAGACCTCAGCACAGATACGCAGTATTTT
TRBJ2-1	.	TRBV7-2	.	CASSPRTSISYNEQFF	TGTGCCAGTAGCCCTAGGACTTCCATCTCCTACAATGAGCAGTTCTTC
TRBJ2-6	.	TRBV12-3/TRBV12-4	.	CATGHSGANVPTF	TGTGCCACGGGGCACTCTGGGGCCAACGTCCCGACTTTC
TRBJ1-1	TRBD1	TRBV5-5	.	CASSPRLGDRGGNTEAFF	TGTGCCAGCAGCCCCCGGCTAGGGGACAGGGGAGGCAACACTGAAGCTTTCTTT
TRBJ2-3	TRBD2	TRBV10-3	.	CAISESSGFAGVVRNTQYF	TGTGCCATCAGTGAGTCGAGTGGGTTTGCGGGGGTCGTCCGGAATACGCAGTATTTT
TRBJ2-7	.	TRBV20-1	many	CSARDSRRLYEQYF	TGCAGTGCTAGAGATTCGCGAAGGCTCTACGAGCAGTACTTC
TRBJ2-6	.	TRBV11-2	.	CASDGANVLTF	TGTGCCAGCGATGGGGCCAACGTCCTGACTTTC
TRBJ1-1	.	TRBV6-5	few	CASRGGGAGDTEAFF	TGTGCCAGCAGAGGGGGAGGGGCAGGGGACACTGAAGCTTTCTTT
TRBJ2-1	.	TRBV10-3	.	CAPFSPPESEQFF	TGTGCCCCTTTTTCGCCCCCTGAGTCTGAGCAGTTCTTC
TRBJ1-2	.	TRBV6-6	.	CATAGGGGYTF	TGTGCCACGGCGGGGGGAGGGGGCTACACCTTC
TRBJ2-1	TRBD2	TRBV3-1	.	CASRRTSVSYNEQFF	TGTGCCAGCAGAAGGACTAGCGTGTCCTACAATGAGCAGTTCTTC
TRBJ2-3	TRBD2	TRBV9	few	CASSGGGRVSTDTQYF	TGTGCCAGCAGCGGCGGCGGGAGGGTGAGCACAGATACGCAGTATTTT
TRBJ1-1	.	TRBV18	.	CASSPRGNSAFF	TGTGCCAGCTCACCGCGGGGTAACTCGGCTTTCTTT
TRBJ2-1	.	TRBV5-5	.	CASIWGPINERFF	TGTGCCAGCATCTGGGGGCCCATCAATGAGCGGTTCTTC
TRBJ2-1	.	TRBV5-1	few	CASSLFWGQQFF	TGCGCCAGCAGCTTATTCTGGGGACAACAGTTCTTC
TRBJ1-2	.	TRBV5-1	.	CASSLDRARSDYTF	TGCGCCAGCAGCTTGGACAGAGCGAGGAGTGACTACACCTTC
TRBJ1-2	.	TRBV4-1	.	CASSQEVNEVVYGYTF	TGCGCCAGCAGCCAAGAGGTAAACGAGGTGGTGTATGGCTACACCTTC
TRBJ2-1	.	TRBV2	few	CASSRETSGNEQFF	TGTGCCAGCAGTAGGGAGACTAGTGGGAATGAGCAGTTCTTC
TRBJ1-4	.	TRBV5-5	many	CASSEDSSNEKLFF	TGTGCCAGCAGCGAGGACAGCTCTAATGAAAAACTGTTTTTT
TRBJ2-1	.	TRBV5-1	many	CASSGGGTYNEQFF	TGTGCCAGCAGTGGAGGAGGTACCTACAATGAGCAGTTCTTC
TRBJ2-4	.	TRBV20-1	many	CSARTANNIQYF	TGCAGTGCTCGTACGGCAAATAACATTCAGTACTTC
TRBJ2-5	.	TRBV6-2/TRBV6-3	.	CASSYDGKPETQYF	TGTGCCAGCAGTTACGACGGAAAACCGGAGACCCAGTACTTC
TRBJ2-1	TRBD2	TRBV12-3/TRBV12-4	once	CASSFRGLADNEQLF	TGTGCCAGCAGTTTTAGGGGACTAGCGGACAATGAGCAGTTGTTC
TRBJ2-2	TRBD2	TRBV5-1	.	CASSRTRNTGERFF	TGCGCCAGCAGCCGGACTAGGAACACCGGGGAGCGGTTTTTT
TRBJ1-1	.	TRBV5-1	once	CASSLGQADITGTEAFF	TGCGCCAGCAGCTTGGGACAGGCCGACATTACGGGCACTGAAGCTTTCTTT
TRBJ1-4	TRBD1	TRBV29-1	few	CSVETGTGGFF	TGCAGCGTCGAGACCGGGACAGGAGGGTTTTTT
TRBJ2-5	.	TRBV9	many	CASSVSRRSYQETQYF	TGTGCCAGCAGCGTAAGCCGGAGGTCGTACCAAGAGACCCAGTACTTC
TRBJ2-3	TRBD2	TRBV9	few	CASSVTSADTQYF	TGTGCTAGCAGCGTCACTAGCGCGGATACGCAGTATTTT
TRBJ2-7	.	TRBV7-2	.	CASSSGTRALYEQYF	TGTGCCAGCAGCTCCGGGACCCGAGCCCTCTACGAGCAGTACTTC
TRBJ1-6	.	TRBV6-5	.	CASSYSEGPLHF	TGTGCCAGCAGTTACTCGGAGGGCCCCCTCCACTTT
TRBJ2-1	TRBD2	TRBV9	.	CASSVGGLAGGREQFF	TGTGCCAGCAGCGTAGGAGGGCTAGCGGGGGGCCGTGAGCAGTTCTTC
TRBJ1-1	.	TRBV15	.	CATSPQGMTEAFF	TGTGCCACCAGCCCACAGGGTATGACTGAAGCTTTCTTT
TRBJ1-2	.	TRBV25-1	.	CASSEGSYYGYTF	TGTGCCAGCAGTGAAGGCAGTTACTATGGCTACACCTTC
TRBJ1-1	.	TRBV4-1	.	CASSQDGGCTEAFF	TGCGCCAGCAGCCAAGACGGGGGGTGCACTGAAGCTTTCTTT
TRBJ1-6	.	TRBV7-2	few	CASGRDGNSPLHF	TGTGCCAGCGGGCGGGACGGTAATTCACCCCTCCACTTT
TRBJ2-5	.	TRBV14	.	CASSQGTATYQETQYF	TGTGCCAGCAGCCAAGGGACAGCTACCTACCAAGAGACCCAGTACTTC
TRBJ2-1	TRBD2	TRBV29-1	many	CSVVRLAGGLYNEQFF	TGCAGCGTTGTTCGACTAGCGGGAGGCCTGTACAATGAGCAGTTCTTC
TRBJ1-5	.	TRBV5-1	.	CASSLTGRQDQPQHF	TGCGCCAGCAGCCTCACAGGGCGGCAAGATCAGCCCCAGCATTTT